A single sample gave rise to the 8 T cell receptor beta chains below, sequenced in a study of shared clonotypes between healthy human individuals. The protocol was immunoSEQ multiplex PCR, while the TCRdb copy is restricted to in-frame clones and leaves out a portion. The sample contains around 240,000 clones, 50% to 75% of which appear only once. The specimen was memory CD4+ T cells sorted from blood. Subset reported: CD45RA-negative fraction. The origin of the receptors is a man aged 25-45 years in good health.

The chain links TRBV28 to TRBJ2-7; D call uncertain. V was cut by 6 bases and J by 7 bases, with 16 bases left in between. The CDR3 sequence is 13 residues long. In germline, CDR1 is MDHEN, CDR2 SYDVKM. The CDR3 here is CASSPRVVFEQYF. CDR3 nucleotide sequence: TGTGCCAGCAGCCCCCGTGTAGTTTTTGAGCAGTACTTC.

The V gene is TRBV19, the J gene TRBJ1-1, with D uncertain. The CDR3 is made up of 15 amino acids. Trimming took 3 bases from V and 4 from J, leaving 15 bases between them. From germline, CDR1 is LNHDA and CDR2 SQIVND (reference sequence). The chain's CDR3 is CASSIDPGKGTEAFF. In DNA form, the CDR3 reads TGTGCCAGTAGTATTGATCCGGGTAAAGGCACTGAAGCTTTCTTT.

This sequence joins TRBV5-4 and TRBJ2-5; 12 positions match TRBD2. CDR1 and CDR2 (germline): SGHNT, YYREEE (reference sequence). The CDR3 length is 17 residues. The ends lost 4 bases at V and 0 bases at J; junction bases unmatched: 7. CDR3 amino acids: CASSPRTSGKYQETQYF. As DNA, the CDR3 is TGTGCCAGCAGCCCACGGACTAGCGGGAAGTACCAAGAGACCCAGTACTTC.

The chain employs TRBV5-1 and TRBJ2-7, with TRBD2 identical over 7 bases. This CDR3 is 16 amino acids long. From germline, CDR1 is SGHRS and CDR2 YFSETQ. The V gene end was trimmed by 1 base and the J gene end by 2 bases; junction bases not matched to a gene: 9. The CDR3 sequence is CASSLNRGRSPYEQYF. DNA of the CDR3: TGCGCCAGCAGCTTGAATCGCGGGAGATCGCCCTACGAGCAGTACTTC.

The chain uses TRBV6-6 and TRBJ2-7, with D perhaps TRBD1 or TRBD2 (6 bases each). The CDR3 spans 16 residues. The V gene lost 6 bases and the J gene lost 5 bases, with 23 bases spanning the gap. Germline lookup yields CDR1 MNHNY and CDR2 SVGAGI (reference sequence). DNA for the CDR3: TGTGCCAGCAGCAAATGGGGGGCCACGATGTTCGACGAGCAGTACTTC. This codes for CASSKWGATMFDEQYF.

This clone was detected only a few times. V gene TRBV27 combines with J gene TRBJ2-1; perhaps TRBD2 as D (6 bases). The CDR3 sequence is 16 residues long. CDR1 MNHEY and CDR2 SMNVEV come from the germline V gene (reference sequence). The germline V and J ends were trimmed by 6 bases and 0 bases, with 15 bases remaining between them. This CDR3 is CASSPGWGVSYNEQFF. The CDR3 DNA reads TGTGCCAGCAGCCCGGGCTGGGGGGTCTCCTACAATGAGCAGTTCTTC.

This clone has only a few counts. V gene TRBV7-2 combines with J gene TRBJ2-1; D remains ambiguous. The V gene lost 0 bases and the J gene lost 10 bases, with 13 bases spanning the gap. CDR1 SGHTA and CDR2 FQGNSA come from the germline V gene. The CDR3 spans 14 residues. CDR3 region: CASSLATAWPEQFF. DNA for the CDR3: TGTGCCAGCAGCTTAGCCACAGCATGGCCAGAGCAGTTCTTC.

The chain combines TRBV28 with TRBJ1-2; 7 nucleotides line up with TRBD1. From germline, CDR1 is MDHEN and CDR2 SYDVKM. CDR3 length equals 13 residues. The J segment lost 7 bases and the V segment lost 7 bases, leaving 9 bases of the junction unmatched. The CDR3 DNA is TGTGCCAGCACCACACAGGGGACCTCTGGCTACACCTTC. Residues: CASTTQGTSGYTF.